This T cell receptor (beta chain) was recorded in a study of cytomegalovirus exposure and HLA in healthy donors. Regarding the study as a whole: In vitro checks showed that a few CMV-associated chains really do target CMV antigens. For most TCR beta V segments, an earlier analysis put the productive rate at about 90% or about 30% of the time. In a later analysis, parvovirus B19, influenza, CMV and Epstein-Barr virus appeared linked to several top co-occurrence clusters. CMV serostatus was the only recorded immune exposure for donors.

CDR3 length equals 11 residues. In germline, CDR1 is DFQATT, CDR2 SNEGSKA (reference sequence). Trimming took off 1 base at V and 8 bases at J, with 8 bases between the two ends. In the PCR, 60 Vbeta and 13 Jbeta primers were used. TCRdb keeps only in-frame clones here, not all; method: immunoSEQ multiplex PCR. Of 95,000 or so clones listed, roughly 79% are singletons. Worth noting for this clone: Its antigen is not known.

The TCR was taken from a woman aged 40 to 50 in good health and CMV-seronegative. The specimen sequenced was PBMCs. The genes are TRBV20-1 and TRBJ1-1; unclear D gene. The CDR3 DNA reads as TGCAGTGCTAGAGTAGCGGGGGAAGCTTTCTTT. Translating gives CSARVAGEAFF.